Below, 28 T cell receptor beta chains from the same sample are listed, as sequenced in a study of cytomegalovirus exposure and HLA in healthy donors. The PCR used 60 Vbeta and 13 Jbeta primers. Clones were read by immunoSEQ multiplex PCR, and TCRdb kept only the in-frame ones, dropping some. Of about 120,000 clones in the sample, around 66% are singletons; the top ten hold 1.5%. The sequenced sample consisted of PBMCs. These receptors all stem from a man between 18 and 35 years old in good health and CMV-seronegative.

The chain carries TRBV5-1 and TRBJ2-7; D not resolved. CDR1 and CDR2 (germline): SGHRS, YFSETQ. V was pared by 4 bases and J by 5 bases, with 13 bases between. The CDR3 is made up of 13 amino acids. This CDR3 reads CASSIGLYHEQYF. CDR3 DNA sequence: TGCGCCAGCAGCATTGGGCTATACCACGAGCAGTACTTC.

The sample holds a few counts of this clone. The chain joins TRBV7-9 to TRBJ2-1; maybe TRBD1 (5 bases). V was clipped by 1 base and J by 10 bases, with 8 bases between them. CDR1 and CDR2 from the germline V gene are SEHNR and FQNEAQ (reference sequence). The length of the CDR3 is 12 residues. In nucleotides, the CDR3 is TGTGCCAGCAGCTTAGGGGCAGGGGAGCAGTTCTTC. Translating it yields CASSLGAGEQFF.

Worth noting for this clone: The sample contains more than one DNA sequence encoding this CDR3. The rearrangement links TRBV7-9 to TRBJ1-1; D gene uncertain. The ends were cut back, 2 bases at V and 2 bases at J, with 3 bases in the middle. This CDR3 region has 12 residues. Germline V CDR1 and CDR2: SEHNR, FQNEAQ (reference sequence). The CDR3 protein is CASSLLNTEAFF. CDR3 bases: TGTGCCAGCAGCTTACTTAACACTGAAGCTTTCTTT.

The rearrangement uses TRBV15 and TRBJ1-5; D is unresolved. The CDR3 is 15 amino acids. Germline-derived CDR1 and CDR2 are LNHNV and YYDKDF (reference sequence). Trimming took off 0 bases at V and 1 base at J, with 7 bases between the two ends. The CDR3 protein is CATSRDSTSNQPQHF. The DNA for the CDR3 is TGTGCCACCAGCAGAGACAGTACGAGCAATCAGCCCCAGCATTTT.

The rearrangement joins TRBV19 to TRBJ2-1, with D possibly matching TRBD1 (7 bases). Germline CDR1 is LNHDA and CDR2 is SQIVND (reference sequence). This CDR3 contains 15 residues. The ends were cut back, 5 bases at V and 4 bases at J, with 15 bases in the middle. The CDR3 bases are TGTGCCAGTAGTCTGCACTCAGGGGGGTACAATGAGCAGTTCTTC. The encoded protein is CASSLHSGGYNEQFF.

The rearrangement uses TRBV2 and TRBJ1-3, with no clear D. The CDR3 runs to 15 residues. Germline V gene sequence: CDR1 SNHLY, CDR2 FYNNEI. Trimming left V 2 bases short and J 0 bases short, with 8 bases between. The CDR3 spells CASSESRSSGNTIYF. The CDR3 DNA is TGTGCCAGCAGTGAATCTCGGAGCTCTGGAAACACCATATATTTT.

The V and J genes are TRBV7-2 and TRBJ2-2; 7 bases align to TRBD2. V lost 9 bases to trimming and J lost 1 base; unmatched junction nucleotides: 2. Germline V CDR1 and CDR2: SGHTA, FQGNSA. This CDR3 is 13 amino acids long. This CDR3 reads CASCGGNTGELFF. Here the CDR3 DNA reads TGTGCCAGTTGCGGGGGGAACACCGGGGAGCTGTTTTTT.

This clone was counted a single time. The gene calls are TRBV19 and TRBJ1-4; possibly TRBD1 for D (6 bases). CDR3 length: 15 amino acids. The germline gives CDR1 LNHDA, CDR2 SQIVND (reference sequence). Trimming shortened V by 1 base and J by 0 bases, and 6 bases separated the two germline ends. The CDR3 coding sequence is TGTGCCAGTAGTATAGGACAGGCAACTAATGAAAAACTGTTTTTT. The encoded protein is CASSIGQATNEKLFF. Using reference TRBV19 and TRBJ1-4 for the parts outside the CDR3, the full variable domain is DGGITQSPKYLFRKEGQNVTLSCEQNLNHDAMYWYRQDPGQGLRLIYYSQIVNDFQKGDIAEGYSVSREKKESFPLTVTSAQKNPTAFYLCASSIGQATNEKLFFGSGTQLSVL.

The V call is TRBV9, the J call TRBJ1-1, with D possibly being TRBD1 (6 bases). The ends were cut back, 0 bases at V and 2 bases at J, with 14 bases in the middle. The CDR3 is 16 amino acids. Germline lookup yields CDR1 SGDLS and CDR2 YYNGEE. CDR3 sequence (DNA): TGTGCCAGCAGCGTAGCCCCCCAGGGGATAAACACTGAAGCTTTCTTT. Protein sequence: CASSVAPQGINTEAFF.

The chain carries TRBV11-2 and TRBJ2-1, with D possibly TRBD1 on 5 matching bases. Per the germline V gene, CDR1 is SGHAT and CDR2 is FQNNGV. The CDR3 has 14 residues. With 3 bases removed from V and 3 bases from J, the gap between germline ends came to 9 bases. DNA of the CDR3: TGTGCCAGCAGCTTGGTCAGGGTCTACAATGAGCAGTTCTTC. Translation gives CASSLVRVYNEQFF.

This clone occurred a few times. The rearrangement links TRBV7-8 to TRBJ1-3; D is perhaps TRBD1 (5 bases). This CDR3 has 17 residues. The V end was cut by 1 base, the J end by 0 bases, with 13 bases between. Germline V gene data show CDR1 as SGHVS and CDR2 as FQNEAQ. CDR3: CASSLGEGPVSGNTIYF. CDR3 in DNA: TGTGCCAGCAGCTTAGGGGAGGGACCCGTCTCTGGAAACACCATATATTTT.

The chain recombines TRBV6-1 with TRBJ2-7; 8 bases agree with TRBD1. The CDR3 consists of 15 residues. The V and J ends lost 8 bases and 2 bases, in that order; junction bases with no gene match: 11. From germline, CDR1 is MNHNS and CDR2 SASEGT. The CDR3 sequence: CASDVTGGSAYEQYF. The CDR3 DNA reads TGTGCCAGCGACGTAACAGGGGGTTCGGCCTACGAGCAGTACTTC.

The V and J genes are TRBV6-5 and TRBJ1-1; unclear D gene. CDR1 and CDR2 (germline): MNHEY, SVGAGI. Trimming pared 6 bases from V and 6 bases from J, leaving 17 bases between. This CDR3 region has 14 residues. The CDR3 sequence: CASRHSRPGSEAFF. Here the CDR3 DNA reads TGTGCCAGCAGACACAGTCGGCCCGGATCTGAAGCTTTCTTT.

A single count supports this clone. V is TRBV10-3 and J is TRBJ2-1; 7 positions agree with TRBD1. Germline values: CDR1 ENHRY, CDR2 SYGVKD. Trimming removed 10 bases from V and 1 base from J; junction bases left unmatched: 1. This CDR3 comprises 12 residues. The CDR3 here is CATGQSYNEQFF. CDR3 in DNA: TGTGCCACGGGACAGTCCTACAATGAGCAGTTCTTC.

The sample holds a few counts of this clone. The rearrangement links TRBV6-5 to TRBJ2-7; D is undetermined. The CDR3 loop spans 13 amino acids. From germline, CDR1 is MNHEY and CDR2 SVGAGI. Trimming cost V 5 bases and J 3 bases, with 11 bases left between them. In DNA form, the CDR3 reads TGTGCCAGCAGTCCCCCAGGTATCTACGAGCAGTACTTC. It encodes CASSPPGIYEQYF.

With regard to this clone: Other DNA sequences in the same sample also yield this CDR3. This chain links TRBV2 with TRBJ2-7; no clear D gene. V was cut by 6 bases and J by 3 bases, with 9 bases left in between. The CDR3 loop spans 12 amino acids. CDR1 is SNHLY, CDR2 FYNNEI, per germline. The CDR3 loop reads CASRVTSYEQYF. The CDR3 DNA is TGTGCCAGCAGGGTCACAAGCTACGAGCAGTACTTC.

A few counts support this clone. The V gene is TRBV6-1, the J gene TRBJ2-5, with D uncertain. The V end lost 6 bases, the J end lost 2 bases, and 16 bases lay between the germline ends. This CDR3 comprises 15 residues. Looked up from germline, CDR1 is MNHNS and CDR2 is SASEGT. CDR3 sequence: CASSQGIPRQETQYF. CDR3 sequence (DNA): TGTGCCAGCAGCCAAGGAATTCCTAGACAAGAGACCCAGTACTTC.

With respect to this clone: One end of the junction varies from germline; a read error may be responsible. Other DNA sequences of this sample code for an identical CDR3. The chain uses TRBV27 and TRBJ1-2; 7 bases align to TRBD1. Germline CDR1 MNHEY, CDR2 SMNVEV (reference sequence). CDR3 length: 13 amino acids. The CDR3 coding sequence is TGTGCCAGCAGGCGGACAGGATTCTATGGCTATACCTTC. Translation: CASRRTGFYGYTF.

J is TRBJ2-3 and V is TRBV9; tentatively, D is TRBD1 (5 bases). Trimming pared 3 bases from V and 4 bases from J, leaving 6 bases between. The germline gives CDR1 SGDLS, CDR2 YYNGEE. This CDR3 is built from 12 residues. The CDR3 loop reads CASSARADTQYF. The CDR3 DNA reads TGTGCCAGCAGCGCCAGGGCAGATACGCAGTATTTT.

This sequence joins TRBV27 and TRBJ1-1, with D possibly matching TRBD1 (5 bases). CDR3 size: 13 residues. Per germline, CDR1 MNHEY and CDR2 SMNVEV (reference sequence). V lost 5 bases and J lost 2, with 9 bases in between. CDR3 loop: CASSHRKNTEAFF. CDR3 DNA sequence: TGTGCCAGCAGTCACAGGAAAAACACTGAAGCTTTCTTT.

This clone appeared a single time. The chain recombines TRBV10-1 with TRBJ1-5, with D possibly being TRBD1 (6 bases). CDR3 length: 13 amino acids. Germline CDR1 WNHNN, CDR2 SYGVQD (reference sequence). Between the trimmed V and J ends, which lost 5 bases and 5 bases, there was a span of 10 bases. CDR3 sequence: CASSQGFDQPQHF. CDR3 coding DNA: TGCGCCAGCAGTCAGGGGTTTGATCAGCCCCAGCATTTT.

The chain is built from TRBV30 and TRBJ2-2; 10 positions match TRBD1. V dropped 3 bases and J dropped 7; count of bases not matched to a gene: 5. The germline V gene has CDR1 GTSNPN and CDR2 SVGIG (reference sequence). This CDR3 contains 14 residues. The CDR3 nucleotides read TGTGCCTGGAGCCGGGACAGGGGAATCGGGGAGCTGTTTTTT. This gives the protein CAWSRDRGIGELFF.

The chain is built from TRBV27 and TRBJ2-1; TRBD1 is a possible D gene (6 bases). V dropped 6 bases and J dropped 15 bases, with 18 bases sitting between them. Germline loops: CDR1 MNHEY, CDR2 SMNVEV (reference sequence). CDR3 size: 12 residues. The CDR3 reads CASRTFTGMGFF. The CDR3 region has the DNA TGTGCCAGCAGGACCTTCACAGGGATGGGGTTCTTC.

V and J are TRBV5-4 and TRBJ2-5; 7 nucleotides match TRBD2. V shed 7 bases, J shed 5 bases, and the junction held 8 bases outside the gene matches. In germline, CDR1 is SGHNT, CDR2 YYREEE (reference sequence). This CDR3 contains 13 residues. The CDR3 reads CASQGRGLETQYF. The CDR3 region has the DNA TGTGCCAGCCAAGGGAGGGGTCTTGAGACCCAGTACTTC.

J is TRBJ2-5 and V is TRBV2, with unresolved D. CDR1 and CDR2 from the germline V gene are SNHLY and FYNNEI. The V gene lost 6 bases and the J gene lost 4 bases, with 9 bases spanning the gap. The CDR3 extends over 12 amino acids. The CDR3 protein is CASRLSGETQYF. The DNA of the CDR3 is TGTGCCAGCAGACTCTCAGGAGAGACCCAGTACTTC.

The V and J genes are TRBV5-1 and TRBJ1-4; 10 nucleotides line up with TRBD1. Germline assignment: CDR1 SGHRS and CDR2 YFSETQ. The CDR3 contains 16 residues. The V gene end was trimmed by 0 bases and the J gene end by 3 bases; junction bases not matched to a gene: 2. The CDR3 reads CASSLGDRGPNEKLFF. CDR3 bases: TGCGCCAGCAGCTTGGGGGACAGGGGTCCTAATGAAAAACTGTTTTTT.

This clone was seen only a few times. The chain employs TRBV27 and TRBJ2-2, with TRBD2 matching over 10 bases. The CDR3 spans 16 residues. J was trimmed by 4 bases and V by 4 bases; bases with no gene match: 6. The germline V gene has CDR1 MNHEY and CDR2 SMNVEV (reference sequence). The CDR3 DNA is TGTGCCAGCAGTTGGAGCGGGGGGGAGATCACCGGGGAGCTGTTTTTT. Its translation: CASSWSGGEITGELFF.

The CDR3 loop reads CASKEVNQPQHF. Written as DNA, the CDR3 is TGTGCCAGCAAAGAGGTGAATCAGCCCCAGCATTTT. This rearrangement joins TRBV28 to TRBJ1-5; D gene ambiguous. Trimming stripped 7 bases from V and 4 bases from J, with 8 bases between. This CDR3 has 12 amino acids. Germline CDR1 and CDR2: MDHEN and SYDVKM.